The rows below give T cell receptor beta chains drawn from one sample of a study of blood T cell repertoires in COVID-19. Sequencing was performed with immunoSEQ multiplex PCR; in TCRdb, only in-frame clones are kept and a portion is missing. The sample lists roughly 100,000 clones, about 90% occurring once. Sequencing was carried out using peripheral blood. The receptors were gathered from a woman between 45 and 65 years old with COVID-19, enrolled during active disease. Both conserved end residues are part of each CDR3. The D gene is left open where the match is weak. Some rows have no size entry. The others give once, few or many, or a class for an expanded clone.

j_gene,v_gene,abundance,d_gene,CDR3aa,CDR3nt
TRBJ2-5,TRBV30,-,TRBD2,CAWSLGGGAGETQYF,TGTGCCTGGAGCCTCGGCGGGGGGGCGGGAGAGACCCAGTACTTC
TRBJ1-1,TRBV20-1,-,-,CSARREEAFF,TGCAGTGCTCGACGGGAGGAAGCTTTCTTT
TRBJ2-7,TRBV11-3,-,TRBD1,CASSWEDRGPSSYEQYF,TGTGCCAGCAGCTGGGAGGACAGGGGGCCGAGCTCCTACGAGCAGTACTTC
TRBJ2-7,TRBV29-1,-,-,CSVAPPHDGEKHEQYF,TGCAGCGTGGCCCCCCCTCACGATGGGGAGAAGCACGAGCAGTACTTC
TRBJ1-6,TRBV11-2,once,TRBD1,CASSVGTGWNSPLHF,TGTGCCAGCAGTGTCGGGACAGGGTGGAATTCACCCCTCCACTTT
TRBJ2-5,TRBV19,-,TRBD1,CASSITGVQETQYF,TGTGCCAGTAGTATAACAGGGGTTCAAGAGACCCAGTACTTC
TRBJ1-4,TRBV30,-,TRBD1,CAWSEGTRGKLFF,TGTGCCTGGAGTGAGGGGACCAGGGGGAAACTGTTTTTT
TRBJ2-7,TRBV7-9,-,TRBD1,CASSSIPGQGSYEQYF,TGTGCCAGCAGCTCGATCCCGGGACAGGGTAGCTACGAGCAGTACTTC
TRBJ1-1,TRBV7-3,-,-,CASSSYSNTEAFF,TGTGCCAGCAGCTCCTACTCGAACACTGAAGCTTTCTTT
TRBJ1-2,TRBV6-5,once,-,CASSYRGRPSDGYTF,TGTGCCAGCAGTTACAGGGGCAGACCCTCCGACGGCTACACCTTC
TRBJ2-7,TRBV5-1,-,TRBD1,CASSLRADRLYEQYF,TGCGCCAGCAGCCTGAGGGCGGACAGGCTTTACGAGCAGTACTTC
TRBJ1-2,TRBV9,-,TRBD1,CASSPTGHYGYTF,TGTGCCAGCAGTCCGACAGGGCACTATGGCTACACCTTC
TRBJ2-7,TRBV3-1/TRBV3-2,-,TRBD1,CASSPRAGGYEQYF,TGTGCCAGCAGCCCCCGGGCAGGGGGCTACGAGCAGTACTTC
TRBJ2-4,TRBV25-1,-,TRBD1,CASSEEGNRGQRNIQYF,TGTGCCAGCAGTGAAGAGGGGAACAGGGGGCAAAGAAACATTCAGTACTTC
TRBJ2-3,TRBV11-2,once,TRBD1,CASSQDRDTQYF,TGTGCCAGCAGCCAGGACAGGGATACGCAGTATTTT
TRBJ2-5,TRBV27,-,-,CASSPLGRETQYF,TGTGCCAGCAGTCCCTTGGGGCGGGAGACCCAGTACTTC